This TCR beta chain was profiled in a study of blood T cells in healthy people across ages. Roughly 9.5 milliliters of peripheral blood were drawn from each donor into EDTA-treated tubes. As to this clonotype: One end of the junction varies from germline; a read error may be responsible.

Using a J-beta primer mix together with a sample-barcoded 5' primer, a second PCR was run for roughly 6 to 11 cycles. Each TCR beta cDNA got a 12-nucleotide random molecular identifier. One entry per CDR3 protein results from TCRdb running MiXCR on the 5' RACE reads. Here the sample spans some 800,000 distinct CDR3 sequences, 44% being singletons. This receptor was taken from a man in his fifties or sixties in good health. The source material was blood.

DNA for the CDR3: TGCGCCAGCCGCTCGGGCATGAACACTGGAGCTTTCTTT. Its protein product is CASRSGMNTGAFF. This rearrangement joins TRBV10-2 to TRBJ1-1; D gene ambiguous. The germline V gene encodes CDR1 WSHSY and CDR2 SAAADI. This CDR3 has 13 residues.